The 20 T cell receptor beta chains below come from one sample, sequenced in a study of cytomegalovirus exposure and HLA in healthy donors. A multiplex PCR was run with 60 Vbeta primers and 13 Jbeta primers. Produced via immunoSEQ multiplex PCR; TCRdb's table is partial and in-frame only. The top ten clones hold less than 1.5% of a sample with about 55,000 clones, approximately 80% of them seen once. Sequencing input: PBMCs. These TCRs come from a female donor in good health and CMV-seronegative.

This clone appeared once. CDR3 sequence: CSAIGQETYEQYF. CDR3 bases: TGCAGCGCTATAGGACAGGAAACCTACGAGCAGTACTTC. The V call is TRBV29-1, the J call TRBJ2-7; 7 bases fit TRBD1. Per the germline V gene, CDR1 is SQVTM and CDR2 is ANQGSEA. V lost 7 bases, J lost 2 bases, and 8 bases stayed unmatched. The length of the CDR3 is 13 residues.

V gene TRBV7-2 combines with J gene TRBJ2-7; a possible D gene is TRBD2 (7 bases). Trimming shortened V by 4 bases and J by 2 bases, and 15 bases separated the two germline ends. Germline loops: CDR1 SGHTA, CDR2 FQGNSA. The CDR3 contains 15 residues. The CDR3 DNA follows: TGTGCCAGCAGCTCCCTTGGGGGGGCCACCTACGAGCAGTACTTC. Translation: CASSSLGGATYEQYF.

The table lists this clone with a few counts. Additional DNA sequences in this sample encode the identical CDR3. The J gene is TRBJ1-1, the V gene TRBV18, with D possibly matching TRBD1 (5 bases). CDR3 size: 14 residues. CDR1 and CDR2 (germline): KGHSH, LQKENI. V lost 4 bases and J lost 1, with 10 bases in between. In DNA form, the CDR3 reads TGTGCCAGCTCACTCGGACAAACGAACACTGAAGCTTTCTTT. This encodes CASSLGQTNTEAFF.

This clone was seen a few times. Here the CDR3 reads CASSEGIREEKLFF. CDR3 nucleotides: TGTGCCAGCAGCGAGGGGATTCGGGAGGAAAAACTGTTTTTT. This chain connects TRBV5-6 to TRBJ1-4; tentative D call: TRBD1 (5 bases). Germline V CDR1 and CDR2: SGHDT, YYEEEE. Trimming cost V 4 bases and J 8 bases, with 15 bases left between them. The length of the CDR3 is 14 residues. The full variable domain, in which reference TRBV5-6 and TRBJ1-4 provide the parts outside the CDR3, is DAGVTQSPTHLIKTRGQQVTLRCSPKSGHDTVSWYQQALGQGPQFIFQYYEEEERQRGNFPDRFSGHQFPNYSSELNVNALLLGDSALYLCASSEGIREEKLFFGSGTQLSVL.

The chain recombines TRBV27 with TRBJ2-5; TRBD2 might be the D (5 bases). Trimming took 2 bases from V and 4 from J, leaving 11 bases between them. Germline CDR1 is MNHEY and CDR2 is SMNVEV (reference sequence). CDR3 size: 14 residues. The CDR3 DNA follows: TGTGCCAGCAGTTTAAATCCAGAGGGAGAGACCCAGTACTTC. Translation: CASSLNPEGETQYF.

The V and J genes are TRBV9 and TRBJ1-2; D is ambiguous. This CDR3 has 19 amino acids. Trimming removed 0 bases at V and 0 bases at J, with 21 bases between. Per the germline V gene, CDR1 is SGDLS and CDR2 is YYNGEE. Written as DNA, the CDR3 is TGTGCCAGCAGCGTAGGCCCCAGGTCTGACCTCTACCCTAACTATGGCTACACCTTC. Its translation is CASSVGPRSDLYPNYGYTF.

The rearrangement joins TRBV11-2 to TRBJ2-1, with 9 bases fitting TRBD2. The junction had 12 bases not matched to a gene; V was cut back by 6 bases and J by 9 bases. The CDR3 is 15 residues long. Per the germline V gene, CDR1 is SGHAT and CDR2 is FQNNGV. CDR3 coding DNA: TGTGCCAGCAGGGTGAGGGGCGGGGGGGCCTCTGAGCAGTTCTTC. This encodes CASRVRGGGASEQFF.

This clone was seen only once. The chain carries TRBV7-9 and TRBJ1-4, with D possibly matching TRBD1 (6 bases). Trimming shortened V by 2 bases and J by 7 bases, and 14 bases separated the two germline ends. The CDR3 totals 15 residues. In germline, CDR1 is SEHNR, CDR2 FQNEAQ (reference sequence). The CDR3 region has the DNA TGTGCCAGCAGCTTATATAGGGTCAGGGGTGAAAAACTGTTTTTT. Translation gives CASSLYRVRGEKLFF.

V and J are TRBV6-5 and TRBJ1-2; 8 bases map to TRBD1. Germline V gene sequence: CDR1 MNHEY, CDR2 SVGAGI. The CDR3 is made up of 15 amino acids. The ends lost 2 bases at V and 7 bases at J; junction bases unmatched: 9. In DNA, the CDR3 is TGTGCCAGCAGTTACCCCGGGACAGGTTTTTCTGGCTACACCTTC. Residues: CASSYPGTGFSGYTF.

The CDR3 loop reads CASSLTGSKNYGYTF. CDR3 DNA: TGTGCCAGCAGCTTGACAGGGTCCAAGAACTATGGCTACACCTTC. The chain joins TRBV5-4 to TRBJ1-2; D might be TRBD1 (6 bases). Trimming stripped 1 base from V and 2 bases from J, with 12 bases between. This CDR3 is 15 amino acids long. CDR1 SGHNT and CDR2 YYREEE come from the germline V gene (reference sequence).

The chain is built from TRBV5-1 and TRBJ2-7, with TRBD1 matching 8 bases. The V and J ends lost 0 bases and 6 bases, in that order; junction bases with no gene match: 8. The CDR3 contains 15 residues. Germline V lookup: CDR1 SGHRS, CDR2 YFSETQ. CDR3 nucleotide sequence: TGCGCCAGCAGCTTGGGAAACAGGGGGGTGGGCGAGCAGTACTTC. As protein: CASSLGNRGVGEQYF.

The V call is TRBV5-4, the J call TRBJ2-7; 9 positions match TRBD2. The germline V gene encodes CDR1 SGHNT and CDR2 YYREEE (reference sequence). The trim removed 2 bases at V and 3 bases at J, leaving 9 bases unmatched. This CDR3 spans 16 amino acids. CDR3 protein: CASSFGGRGGSYEQYF. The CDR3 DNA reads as TGTGCCAGCAGCTTCGGAGGGCGGGGGGGGAGCTACGAGCAGTACTTC.

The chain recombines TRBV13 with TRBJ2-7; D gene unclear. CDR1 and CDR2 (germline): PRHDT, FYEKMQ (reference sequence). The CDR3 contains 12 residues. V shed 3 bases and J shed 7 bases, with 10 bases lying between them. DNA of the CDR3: TGTGCCAGCAGCTTCCGGGTCGGGGAGCAGTACTTC. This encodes CASSFRVGEQYF. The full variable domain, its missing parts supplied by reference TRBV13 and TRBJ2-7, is AAGVIQSPRHLIKEKRETATLKCYPIPRHDTVYWYQQGPGQDPQFLISFYEKMQSDKGSIPDRFSAQQFSDYHSELNMSSLELGDSALYFCASSFRVGEQYFGPGTRLTVT.

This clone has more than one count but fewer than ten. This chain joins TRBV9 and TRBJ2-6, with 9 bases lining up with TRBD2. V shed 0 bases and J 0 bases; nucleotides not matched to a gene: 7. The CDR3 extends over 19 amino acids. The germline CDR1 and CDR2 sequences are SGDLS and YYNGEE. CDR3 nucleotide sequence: TGTGCCAGCAGCGTAGGAGCGGGGGGCCTCCTCTCTGGGGCCAACGTCCTGACTTTC. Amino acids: CASSVGAGGLLSGANVLTF.

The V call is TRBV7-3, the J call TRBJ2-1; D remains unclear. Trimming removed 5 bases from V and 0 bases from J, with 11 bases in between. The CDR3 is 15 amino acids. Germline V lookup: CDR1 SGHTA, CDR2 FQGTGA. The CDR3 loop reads CASSLDRSSYNEQFF. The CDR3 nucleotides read TGTGCCAGCAGCCTCGACCGGAGCTCCTACAATGAGCAGTTCTTC.

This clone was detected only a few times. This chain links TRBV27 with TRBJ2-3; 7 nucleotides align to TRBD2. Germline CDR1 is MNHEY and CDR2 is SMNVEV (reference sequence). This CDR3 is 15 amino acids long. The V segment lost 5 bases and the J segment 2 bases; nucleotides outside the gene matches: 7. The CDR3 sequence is CASSPRGDYTDTQYF. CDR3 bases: TGTGCCAGCAGTCCCCGGGGGGACTACACAGATACGCAGTATTTT.

Written as DNA, the CDR3 is TGCAGCGTTGGAACAGGGGGCACTGAAGCTTTCTTT. It is translated as CSVGTGGTEAFF. The rearrangement uses TRBV29-1 and TRBJ1-1; 8 positions match TRBD1. Germline V gives CDR1 SQVTM, CDR2 ANQGSEA. V lost 4 bases to trimming and J lost 4 bases; unmatched junction nucleotides: 2. The CDR3 loop spans 12 amino acids.

CDR3 nucleotide sequence: TGTGCCAGCACCCACGGGGCGGGACAGGGAAATGGCTACACCTTC. Amino acids: CASTHGAGQGNGYTF. The chain recombines TRBV6-5 with TRBJ1-2; 9 bases line up with TRBD1. The CDR3 length is 15 residues. V was clipped by 7 bases and J by 6 bases; unmatched bases: 12. Germline CDR1 is MNHEY and CDR2 is SVGAGI.

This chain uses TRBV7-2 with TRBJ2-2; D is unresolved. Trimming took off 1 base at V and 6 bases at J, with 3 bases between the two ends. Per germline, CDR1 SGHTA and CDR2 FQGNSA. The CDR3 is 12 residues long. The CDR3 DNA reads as TGTGCCAGCAGCTTAGGGCCCGGGGAGCTGTTTTTT. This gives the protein CASSLGPGELFF.

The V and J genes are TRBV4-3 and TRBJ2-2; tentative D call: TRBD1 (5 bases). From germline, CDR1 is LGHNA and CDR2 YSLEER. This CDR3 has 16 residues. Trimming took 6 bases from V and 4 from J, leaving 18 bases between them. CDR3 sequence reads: CASSPTWGRGTGELFF. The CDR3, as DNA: TGCGCCAGCAGTCCGACCTGGGGAAGGGGCACCGGGGAGCTGTTTTTT.